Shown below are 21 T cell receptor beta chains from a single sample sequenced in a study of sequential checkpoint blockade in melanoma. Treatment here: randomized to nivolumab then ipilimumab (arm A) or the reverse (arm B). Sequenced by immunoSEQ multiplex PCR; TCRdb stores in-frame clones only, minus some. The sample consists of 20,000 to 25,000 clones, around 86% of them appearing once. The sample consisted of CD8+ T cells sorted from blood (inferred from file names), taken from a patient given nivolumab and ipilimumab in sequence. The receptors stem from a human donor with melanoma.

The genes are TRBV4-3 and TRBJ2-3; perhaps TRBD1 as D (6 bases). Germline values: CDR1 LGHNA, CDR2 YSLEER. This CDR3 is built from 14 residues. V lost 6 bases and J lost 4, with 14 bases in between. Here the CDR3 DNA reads TGCGCCAGCAGTCAAACAGAGGGGGCAGATACGCAGTATTTT. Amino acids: CASSQTEGADTQYF.

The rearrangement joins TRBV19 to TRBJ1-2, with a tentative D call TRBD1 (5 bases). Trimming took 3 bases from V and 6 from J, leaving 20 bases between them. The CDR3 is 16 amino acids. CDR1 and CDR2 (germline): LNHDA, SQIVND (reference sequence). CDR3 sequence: CASSIPRHRYGDGYTF. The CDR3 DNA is TGTGCCAGTAGTATCCCTAGGCACAGGTATGGTGATGGCTACACCTTC. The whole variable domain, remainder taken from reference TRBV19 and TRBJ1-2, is DGGITQSPKYLFRKEGQNVTLSCEQNLNHDAMYWYRQDPGQGLRLIYYSQIVNDFQKGDIAEGYSVSREKKESFPLTVTSAQKNPTAFYLCASSIPRHRYGDGYTFGSGTRLTVV.

CDR3 nucleotide sequence: TGTGCCAGCAGTGGGACAGGGGGCGGCACTGAAGCTTTCTTT. The encoded protein is CASSGTGGGTEAFF. The chain uses TRBV28 and TRBJ1-1, with 12 nucleotides matching TRBD1. This CDR3 contains 14 residues. The germline V gene has CDR1 MDHEN and CDR2 SYDVKM. V was pared by 5 bases and J by 4 bases, with 2 bases of the junction left unmatched.

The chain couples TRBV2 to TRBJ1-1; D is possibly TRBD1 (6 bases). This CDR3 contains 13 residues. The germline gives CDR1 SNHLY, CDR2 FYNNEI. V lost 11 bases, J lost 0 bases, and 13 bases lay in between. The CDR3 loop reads CALQGRMNTEAFF. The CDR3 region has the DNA TGTGCCTTACAGGGCCGGATGAACACTGAAGCTTTCTTT.

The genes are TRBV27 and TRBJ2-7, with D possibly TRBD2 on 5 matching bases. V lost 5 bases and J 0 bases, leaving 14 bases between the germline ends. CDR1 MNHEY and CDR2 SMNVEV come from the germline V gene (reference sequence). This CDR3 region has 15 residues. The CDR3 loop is CASSPLRARSYEQYF. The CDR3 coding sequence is TGTGCCAGCAGTCCTTTGCGGGCCCGCTCCTACGAGCAGTACTTC.

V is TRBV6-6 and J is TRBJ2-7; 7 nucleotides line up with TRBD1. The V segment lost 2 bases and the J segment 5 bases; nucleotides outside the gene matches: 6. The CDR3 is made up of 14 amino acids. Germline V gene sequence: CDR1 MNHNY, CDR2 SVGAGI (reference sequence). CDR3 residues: CASSYHRDSHEQYF. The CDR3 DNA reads TGTGCCAGCAGTTACCACCGGGACAGCCACGAGCAGTACTTC.

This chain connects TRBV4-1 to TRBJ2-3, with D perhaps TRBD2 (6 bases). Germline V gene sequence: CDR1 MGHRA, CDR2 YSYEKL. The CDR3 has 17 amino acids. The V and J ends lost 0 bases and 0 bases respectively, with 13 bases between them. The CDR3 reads CASSQDKRVSSTDTQYF. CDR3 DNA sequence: TGCGCCAGCAGCCAAGATAAGCGGGTCTCGAGCACAGATACGCAGTATTTT.

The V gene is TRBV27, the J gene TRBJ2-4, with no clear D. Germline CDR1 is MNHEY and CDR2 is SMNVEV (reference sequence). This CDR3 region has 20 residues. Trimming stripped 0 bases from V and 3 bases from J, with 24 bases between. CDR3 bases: TGTGCCAGCAGTTTATCTCCCTCCGGTTTAAGTCAAAGTAACAAAAACATTCAGTACTTC. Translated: CASSLSPSGLSQSNKNIQYF.

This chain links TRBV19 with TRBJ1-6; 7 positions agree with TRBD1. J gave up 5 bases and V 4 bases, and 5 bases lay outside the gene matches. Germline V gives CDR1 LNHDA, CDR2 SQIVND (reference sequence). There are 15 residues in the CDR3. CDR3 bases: TGTGCCAGTAGTAGGGGACAGCGGAATAATTCACCCCTCCACTTT. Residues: CASSRGQRNNSPLHF.

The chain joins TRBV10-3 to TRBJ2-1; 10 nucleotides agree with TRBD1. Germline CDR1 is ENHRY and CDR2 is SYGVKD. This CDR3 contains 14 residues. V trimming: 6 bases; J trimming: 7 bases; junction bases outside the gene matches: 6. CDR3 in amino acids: CAISRQGAENEQFF. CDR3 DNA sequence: TGTGCCATCAGCAGACAGGGGGCGGAGAATGAGCAGTTCTTC.

For the CDR3, the DNA is TGCGCCAGCAGTGACTGGGACAGGGTGTATGGCTACACCTTC. Translation gives CASSDWDRVYGYTF. The chain is built from TRBV10-2 and TRBJ1-2, with 9 bases that match TRBD1. With 3 bases clipped from V and 5 bases from J, the junction kept 4 bases outside the gene matches. The germline V gene encodes CDR1 WSHSY and CDR2 SAAADI. The CDR3 has 14 amino acids.

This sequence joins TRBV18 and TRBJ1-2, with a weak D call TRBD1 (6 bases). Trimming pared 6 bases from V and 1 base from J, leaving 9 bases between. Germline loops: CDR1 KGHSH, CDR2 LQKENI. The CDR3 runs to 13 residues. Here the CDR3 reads CASSLDSNYGYTF. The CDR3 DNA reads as TGTGCCAGCTCTCTGGACAGTAACTATGGCTACACCTTC.

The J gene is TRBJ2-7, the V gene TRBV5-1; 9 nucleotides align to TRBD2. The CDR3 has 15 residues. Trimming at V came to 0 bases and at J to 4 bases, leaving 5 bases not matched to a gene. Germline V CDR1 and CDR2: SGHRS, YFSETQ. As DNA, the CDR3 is TGCGCCAGCAGCTTGGGAGCGGGGGGCCCGTACGAGCAGTACTTC. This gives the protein CASSLGAGGPYEQYF.

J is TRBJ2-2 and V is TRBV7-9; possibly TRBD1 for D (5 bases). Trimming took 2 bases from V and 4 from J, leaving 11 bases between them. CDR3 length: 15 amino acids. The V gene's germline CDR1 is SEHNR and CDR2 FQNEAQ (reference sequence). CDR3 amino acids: CASSLLRGTTGELFF. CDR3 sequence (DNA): TGTGCCAGCAGCTTATTAAGGGGCACCACCGGGGAGCTGTTTTTT.

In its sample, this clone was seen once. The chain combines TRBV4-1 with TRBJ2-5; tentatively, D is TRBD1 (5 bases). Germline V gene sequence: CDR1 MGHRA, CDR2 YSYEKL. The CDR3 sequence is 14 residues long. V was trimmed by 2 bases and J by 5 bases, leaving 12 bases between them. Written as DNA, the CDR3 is TGCGCCAGCAGCCAAATCCCAGGGCGGGAGACCCAGTACTTC. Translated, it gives CASSQIPGRETQYF.

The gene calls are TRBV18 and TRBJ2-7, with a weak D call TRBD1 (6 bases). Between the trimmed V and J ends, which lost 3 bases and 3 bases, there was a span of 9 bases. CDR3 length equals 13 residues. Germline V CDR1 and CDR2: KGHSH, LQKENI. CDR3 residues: CASSPGTNYEQYF. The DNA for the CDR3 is TGTGCCAGCTCACCCGGGACAAACTACGAGCAGTACTTC.

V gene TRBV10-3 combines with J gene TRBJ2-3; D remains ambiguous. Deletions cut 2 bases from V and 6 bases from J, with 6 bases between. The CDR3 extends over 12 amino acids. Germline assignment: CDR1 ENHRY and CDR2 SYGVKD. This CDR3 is CAISEVADTQYF. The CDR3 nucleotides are TGTGCCATCAGTGAGGTCGCGGATACGCAGTATTTT.

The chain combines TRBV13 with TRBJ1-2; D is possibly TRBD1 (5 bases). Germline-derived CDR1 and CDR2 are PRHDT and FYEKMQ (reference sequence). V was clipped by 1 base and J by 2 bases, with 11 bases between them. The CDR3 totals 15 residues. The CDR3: CASSLAVGLNYGYTF. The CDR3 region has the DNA TGTGCCAGCAGCTTAGCGGTGGGACTCAACTATGGCTACACCTTC.

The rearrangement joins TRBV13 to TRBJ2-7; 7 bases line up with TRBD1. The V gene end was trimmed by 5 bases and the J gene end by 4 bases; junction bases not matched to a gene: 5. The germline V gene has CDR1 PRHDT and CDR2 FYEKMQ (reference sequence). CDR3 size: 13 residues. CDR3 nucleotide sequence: TGTGCCAGCAGCACGGACAGGACATACGAGCAGTACTTC. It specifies CASSTDRTYEQYF.

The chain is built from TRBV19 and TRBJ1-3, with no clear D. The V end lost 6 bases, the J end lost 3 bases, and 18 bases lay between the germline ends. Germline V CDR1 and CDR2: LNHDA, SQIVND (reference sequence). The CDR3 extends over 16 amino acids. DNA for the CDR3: TGTGCCAGTAGGCCCGGCGCGACCTGGAGTGGAAACACCATATATTTT. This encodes CASRPGATWSGNTIYF.

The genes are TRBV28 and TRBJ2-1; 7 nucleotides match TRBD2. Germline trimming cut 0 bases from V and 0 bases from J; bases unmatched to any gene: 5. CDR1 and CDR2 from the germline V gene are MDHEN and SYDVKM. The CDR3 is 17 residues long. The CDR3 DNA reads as TGTGCCAGCAGTTTATGGTTAGCGGGCAGCTCCTACAATGAGCAGTTCTTC. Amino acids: CASSLWLAGSSYNEQFF.